Here is one T cell receptor beta chain with its context. The sample comes from a study of blood T cell repertoires in COVID-19. All enrollees were about 18 to 100 years old and from roughly 26 US areas. Method: immunoSEQ multiplex PCR; TCRdb's copy keeps in-frame clones and lacks some. The table includes some 190,000 clones, around 81% detected once. Germline lookup yields CDR1 MNHEY and CDR2 SVGAGI. J was trimmed by 5 bases and V by 8 bases; bases with no gene match: 10. The CDR3 has 15 amino acids. The V and J genes are TRBV6-5 and TRBJ2-2, with 8 bases aligning to TRBD2. Material for sequencing was PBMCs or T cells enriched from blood (not recorded which). The source of this sequence is a man aged 25-40 years with acute COVID-19. The DNA for the CDR3 is TGTGCCAGCCGAAGCGGGGGTACGGGGACCGGGGAGCTGTTTTTT. Translating it yields CASRSGGTGTGELFF.